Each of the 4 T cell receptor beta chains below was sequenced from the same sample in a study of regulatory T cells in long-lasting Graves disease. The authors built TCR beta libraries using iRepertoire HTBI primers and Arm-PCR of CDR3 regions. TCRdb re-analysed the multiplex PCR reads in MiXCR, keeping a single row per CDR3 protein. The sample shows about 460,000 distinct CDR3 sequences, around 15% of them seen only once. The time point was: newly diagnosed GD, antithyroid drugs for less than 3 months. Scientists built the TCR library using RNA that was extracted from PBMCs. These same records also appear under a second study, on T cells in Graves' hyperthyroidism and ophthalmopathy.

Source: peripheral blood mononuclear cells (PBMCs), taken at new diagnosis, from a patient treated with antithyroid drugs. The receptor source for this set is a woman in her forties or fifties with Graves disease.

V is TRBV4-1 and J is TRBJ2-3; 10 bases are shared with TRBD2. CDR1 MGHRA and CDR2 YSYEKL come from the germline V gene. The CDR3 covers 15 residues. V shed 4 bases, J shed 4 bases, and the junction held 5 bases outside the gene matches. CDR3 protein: CASSLWTSGPDTQYF. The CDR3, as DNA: TGCGCCAGCAGCCTTTGGACTAGCGGCCCAGATACGCAGTATTTT.

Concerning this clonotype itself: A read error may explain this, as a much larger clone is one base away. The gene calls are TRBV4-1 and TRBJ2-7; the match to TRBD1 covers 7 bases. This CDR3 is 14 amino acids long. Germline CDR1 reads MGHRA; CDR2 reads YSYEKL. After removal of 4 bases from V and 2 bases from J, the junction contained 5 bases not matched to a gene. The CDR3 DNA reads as TGCGCCAGCAGCCTAACCGGGACAGCCTACGAGCAGTACTTC. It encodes CASSLTGTAYEQYF.

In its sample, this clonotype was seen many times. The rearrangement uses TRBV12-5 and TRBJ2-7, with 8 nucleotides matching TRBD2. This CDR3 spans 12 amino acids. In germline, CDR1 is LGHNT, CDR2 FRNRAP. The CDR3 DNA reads TGTCCCCCCGAGGCGGGAGGCAGCGAGCAGTACTTC. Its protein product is CPPEAGGSEQYF. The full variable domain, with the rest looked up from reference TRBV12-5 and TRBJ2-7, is DARVTQTPRHKVTEMGQEVTMRCQPILGHNTVFWYRQTMMQGLELLAYFRNRAPLDDSGMPKDRFSAEMPDATLATLKIQPSEPRDSAVYFCPPEAGGSEQYFGPGTRLTVT.

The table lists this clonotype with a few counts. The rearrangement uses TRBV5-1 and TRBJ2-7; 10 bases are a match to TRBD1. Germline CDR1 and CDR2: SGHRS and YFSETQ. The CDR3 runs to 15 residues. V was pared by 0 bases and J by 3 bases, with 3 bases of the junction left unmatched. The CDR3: CASSLGQGANYEQYF. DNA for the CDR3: TGCGCCAGCAGCTTGGGACAGGGGGCAAACTACGAGCAGTACTTC. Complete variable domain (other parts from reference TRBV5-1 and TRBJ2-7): KAGVTQTPRYLIKTRGQQVTLSCSPISGHRSVSWYQQTPGQGLQFLFEYFSETQRNKGNFPGRFSGRQFSNSRSEMNVSTLELGDSALYLCASSLGQGANYEQYFGPGTRLTVT.